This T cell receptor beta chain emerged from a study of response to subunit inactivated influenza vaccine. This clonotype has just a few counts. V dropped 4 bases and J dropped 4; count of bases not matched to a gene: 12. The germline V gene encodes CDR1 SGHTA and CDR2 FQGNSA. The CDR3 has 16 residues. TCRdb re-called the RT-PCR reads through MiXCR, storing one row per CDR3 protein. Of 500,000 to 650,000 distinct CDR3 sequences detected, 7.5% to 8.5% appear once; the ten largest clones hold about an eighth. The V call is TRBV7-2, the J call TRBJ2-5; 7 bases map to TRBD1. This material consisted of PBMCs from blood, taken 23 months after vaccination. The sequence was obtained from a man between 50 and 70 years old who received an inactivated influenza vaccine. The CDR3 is CASSSRLRGRLETQYF. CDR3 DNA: TGTGCCAGCAGCTCCCGATTGAGGGGGCGGCTAGAGACCCAGTACTTC.